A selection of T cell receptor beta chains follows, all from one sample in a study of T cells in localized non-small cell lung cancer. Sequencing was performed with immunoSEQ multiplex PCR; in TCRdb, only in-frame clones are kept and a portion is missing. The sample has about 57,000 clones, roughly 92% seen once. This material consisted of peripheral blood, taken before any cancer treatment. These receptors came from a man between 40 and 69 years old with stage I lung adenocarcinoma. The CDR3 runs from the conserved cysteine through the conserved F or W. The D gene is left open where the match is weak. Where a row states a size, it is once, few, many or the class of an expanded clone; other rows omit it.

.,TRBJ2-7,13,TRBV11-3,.,CASSLGWGYEQYF,TGTGCCAGCAGTCTAGGGTGGGGCTACGAGCAGTACTTC
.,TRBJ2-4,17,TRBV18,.,CASSPLPGAISENIQYF,TGTGCCAGCTCACCACTTCCGGGGGCGATTTCGGAAAACATTCAGTACTTC
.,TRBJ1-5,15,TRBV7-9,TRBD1,CASSPGQGMEQPQHF,TGTGCCAGCAGCCCTGGACAGGGAATGGAGCAGCCCCAGCATTTT
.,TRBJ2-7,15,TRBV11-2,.,CASSLDGGHSYEQYF,TGTGCCAGCAGCTTAGACGGCGGGCACTCCTACGAGCAGTACTTC
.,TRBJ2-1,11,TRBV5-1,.,CASSWGNEQFF,TGCGCCAGCAGCTGGGGTAATGAGCAGTTCTTC
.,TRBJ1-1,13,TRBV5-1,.,CASKGPMNTEAFF,TGCGCCAGTAAGGGACCTATGAACACTGAAGCTTTCTTT
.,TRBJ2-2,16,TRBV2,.,CASSALTGSRTGELFF,TGTGCCAGCAGTGCCCTAACCGGGAGTAGGACCGGGGAGCTGTTTTTT
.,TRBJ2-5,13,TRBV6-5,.,CASTRDEQETQYF,TGTGCCAGCACCCGGGACGAACAAGAGACCCAGTACTTC
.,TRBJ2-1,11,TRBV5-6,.,CASSLLNEQFF,TGTGCCAGCAGCCTCTTGAATGAGCAGTTCTTC
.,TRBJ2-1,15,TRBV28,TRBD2,CATRGGTSSRDEQFF,TGTGCCACCCGGGGCGGGACTAGCAGTAGGGATGAGCAGTTCTTC
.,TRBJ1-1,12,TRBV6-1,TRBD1,CASSAQGLEAFF,TGTGCCAGCAGTGCACAGGGGCTGGAAGCTTTCTTT
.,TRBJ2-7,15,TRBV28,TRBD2,CATGTSGRASYEQYF,TGTGCCACCGGGACTAGCGGGAGGGCATCCTACGAGCAGTACTTC
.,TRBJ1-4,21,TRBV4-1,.,CASSQFPGGPNKPTTNEKLFF,TGCGCCAGCAGCCAATTCCCCGGAGGGCCAAATAAACCGACCACTAATGAAAAACTGTTTTTT
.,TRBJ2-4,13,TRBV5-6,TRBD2,CASSWSGGAIQYF,TGTGCCAGCAGCTGGTCGGGGGGAGCCATTCAGTACTTC
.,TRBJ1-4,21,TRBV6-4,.,CASSDSAPCGFGGAGREKLFF,TGTGCCAGCAGTGACTCGGCTCCGTGTGGGTTCGGTGGTGCCGGCAGAGAAAAACTGTTTTTT
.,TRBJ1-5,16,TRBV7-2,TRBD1,CASSAGTGRFNQPQHF,TGTGCCAGCAGCGCCGGGACAGGCCGCTTCAATCAGCCCCAGCATTTT
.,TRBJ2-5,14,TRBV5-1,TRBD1,CASSPGQGKETQYF,TGCGCCAGCAGTCCGGGACAGGGAAAAGAGACCCAGTACTTC
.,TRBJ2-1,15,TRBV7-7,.,CASSTGKAANNEQFF,TGTGCTAGCAGCACCGGGAAGGCAGCAAACAATGAGCAGTTCTTC
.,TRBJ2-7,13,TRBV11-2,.,CASSLEGGYEQYF,TGTGCCAGCAGCTTAGAAGGGGGCTACGAGCAGTACTTC
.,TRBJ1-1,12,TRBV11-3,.,CASSLDGLEAFF,TGTGCCAGCAGCTTAGACGGGTTAGAAGCTTTCTTT
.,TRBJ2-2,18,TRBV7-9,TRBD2,CASALAGSGGRNTGELFF,TGTGCCAGCGCACTAGCGGGATCGGGAGGTCGGAACACCGGGGAGCTGTTTTTT
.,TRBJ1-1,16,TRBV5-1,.,CASSLGRIDIHTEAFF,TGCGCCAGCAGCTTGGGCAGAATCGATATCCACACTGAAGCTTTCTTT
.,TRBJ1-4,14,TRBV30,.,CAWSVWQGSEKLFF,TGTGCCTGGAGTGTTTGGCAGGGATCTGAAAAACTGTTTTTT
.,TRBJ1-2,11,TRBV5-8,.,CASSPLGGYTF,TGTGCCAGCAGCCCCCTCGGCGGCTACACCTTC
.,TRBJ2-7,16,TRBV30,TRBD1,CAWSVIGTGKPYEQYF,TGTGCCTGGAGTGTAATTGGGACAGGGAAGCCCTACGAGCAGTACTTC
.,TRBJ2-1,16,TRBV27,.,CASSSQRGSSYNEQFF,TGTGCCAGCAGTTCCCAACGGGGAAGCTCCTACAATGAGCAGTTCTTC
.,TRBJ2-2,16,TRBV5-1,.,CASSPLAEVGTGELFF,TGCGCCAGCAGCCCTTTAGCGGAAGTTGGGACCGGGGAGCTGTTTTTT
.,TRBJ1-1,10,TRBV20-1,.,CSAWNTEAFF,TGCAGTGCTTGGAACACTGAAGCTTTCTTT
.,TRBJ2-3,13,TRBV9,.,CASSVEWADTQYF,TGTGCCAGCAGCGTAGAATGGGCAGATACGCAGTATTTT
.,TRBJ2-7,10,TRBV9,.,CASTHLKQYF,TGTGCCAGCACCCACCTCAAGCAGTACTTC
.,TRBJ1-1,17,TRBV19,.,CAQIERGGRELGTEAFF,TGTGCCCAGATCGAGCGTGGAGGACGGGAATTAGGCACTGAAGCTTTCTTT
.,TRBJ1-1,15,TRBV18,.,CASSPRTGSGTEAFF,TGTGCCAGCTCACCACGTACGGGATCTGGGACTGAAGCTTTCTTT
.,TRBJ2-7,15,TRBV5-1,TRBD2,CASSLTPGLGYEQYF,TGCGCCAGCAGCTTGACACCGGGACTAGGCTACGAGCAGTACTTC
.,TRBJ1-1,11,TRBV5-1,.,CASSGETEAFF,TGCGCCAGCTCTGGGGAGACTGAAGCTTTCTTT
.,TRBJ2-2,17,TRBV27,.,CASSFGASTTNTGELFF,TGTGCCAGCAGTTTTGGGGCCTCGACGACTAACACCGGGGAGCTGTTTTTT
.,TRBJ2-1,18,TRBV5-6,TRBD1,CASSKTGGDRSSYNEQFF,TGTGCCAGCAGCAAGACAGGGGGCGATAGGAGCTCCTACAATGAGCAGTTCTTC
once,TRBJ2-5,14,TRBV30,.,CAWSHGQEGETQYF,TGTGCCTGGAGCCACGGACAGGAGGGGGAGACCCAGTACTTC
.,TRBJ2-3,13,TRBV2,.,CASFRTQGDTQYF,TGTGCCAGCTTTAGGACTCAAGGAGATACGCAGTATTTT
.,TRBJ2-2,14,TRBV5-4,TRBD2,CASSLGLATGELFF,TGTGCCAGCAGCTTGGGACTAGCCACCGGGGAGCTGTTTTTT